This TCR beta chain comes out of a study of T cell responses to AZD1222 COVID-19 vaccine. CDR1 KGHDR and CDR2 SFDVKD come from the germline V gene. This CDR3 is 13 amino acids long. Between the trimmed V and J ends, which lost 5 bases and 12 bases, there was a span of 16 bases. Method: immunoSEQ multiplex PCR; TCRdb's copy keeps in-frame clones and lacks some. Counted here are approximately 96,000 clones, just over 85% occurring once; the ten biggest clones make up less than 6.5%. Study-level findings and limits: The donor group comprised mostly white British people and more females; the analysis possibly underestimated clonal diversity. The study reported that nearly half of spike-specific TCRs target unmutated variant regions. Spike-specific TCR breadth rose after two AZD1222 doses, and depth rose as well. Sampled repertoires all dated from after the peak T cell response.

Concerning this clone: What it recognizes is unknown.

The chain has TRBV24-1 and TRBJ2-1; no reliable D call. This TCR derives from an adult who received the AZD1222 COVID-19 vaccine. This material consisted of peripheral blood, taken 28 days after the second AZD1222 dose. This chain's CDR3 is CATSARQGSGQFF. The CDR3 coding sequence is TGTGCCACCAGTGCCAGACAAGGGTCGGGGCAGTTCTTC.